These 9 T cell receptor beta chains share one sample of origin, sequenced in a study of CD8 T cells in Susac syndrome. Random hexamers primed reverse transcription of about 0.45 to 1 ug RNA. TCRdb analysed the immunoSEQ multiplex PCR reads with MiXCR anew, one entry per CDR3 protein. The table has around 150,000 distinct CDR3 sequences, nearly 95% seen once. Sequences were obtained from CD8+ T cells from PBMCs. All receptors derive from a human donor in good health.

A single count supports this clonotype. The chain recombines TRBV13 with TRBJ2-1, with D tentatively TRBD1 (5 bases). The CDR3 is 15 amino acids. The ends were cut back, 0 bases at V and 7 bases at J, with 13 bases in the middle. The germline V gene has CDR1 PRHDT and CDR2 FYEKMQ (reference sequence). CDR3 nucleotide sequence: TGTGCCAGCAGCTTAGGGACAGTAGGATGGAATGAGCAGTTCTTC. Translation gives CASSLGTVGWNEQFF.

The CDR3, as DNA: TGTGCCAGCAGGGCGACTAGCGGAAACTACGAGCAGTACTTC. Its protein product is CASRATSGNYEQYF. V is TRBV28 and J is TRBJ2-7, with TRBD2 matching over 9 bases. V gave up 6 bases and J gave up 3 bases; unmatched junction bases: 6. This CDR3 has 14 amino acids. Germline values: CDR1 MDHEN, CDR2 SYDVKM. Based on the CDR3 plus reference TRBV28 and TRBJ2-7, the full variable domain is DVKVTQSSRYLVKRTGEKVFLECVQDMDHENMFWYRQDPGLGLRLIYFSYDVKMKEKGDIPEGYSVSREKKERFSLILESASTNQTSMYLCASRATSGNYEQYFGPGTRLTVT.

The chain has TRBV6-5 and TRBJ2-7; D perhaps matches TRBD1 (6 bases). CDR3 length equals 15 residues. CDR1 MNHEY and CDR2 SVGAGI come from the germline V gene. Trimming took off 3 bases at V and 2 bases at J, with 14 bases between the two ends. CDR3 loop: CASSYWTADTYEQYF. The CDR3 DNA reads TGTGCCAGCAGTTATTGGACAGCTGATACCTACGAGCAGTACTTC.

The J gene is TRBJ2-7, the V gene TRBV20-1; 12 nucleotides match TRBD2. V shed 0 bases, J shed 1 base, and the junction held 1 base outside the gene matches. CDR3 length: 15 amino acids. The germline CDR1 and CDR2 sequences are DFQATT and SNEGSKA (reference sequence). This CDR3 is CSARDLAGGSYEQYF. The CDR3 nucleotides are TGCAGTGCTAGAGACCTAGCGGGAGGGTCCTACGAGCAGTACTTC.

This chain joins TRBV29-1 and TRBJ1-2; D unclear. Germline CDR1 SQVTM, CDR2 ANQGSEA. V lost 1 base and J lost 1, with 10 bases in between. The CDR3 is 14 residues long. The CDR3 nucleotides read TGCAGCGTTGAAGTGCCAGAGATTAACTATGGCTACACCTTC. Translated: CSVEVPEINYGYTF.

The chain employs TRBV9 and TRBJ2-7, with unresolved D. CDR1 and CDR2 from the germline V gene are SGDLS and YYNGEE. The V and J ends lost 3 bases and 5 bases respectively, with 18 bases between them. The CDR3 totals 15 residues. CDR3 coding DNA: TGTGCCAGCAGCGGTAGGCCCCTGGGGATCCACGAGCAGTACTTC. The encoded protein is CASSGRPLGIHEQYF.

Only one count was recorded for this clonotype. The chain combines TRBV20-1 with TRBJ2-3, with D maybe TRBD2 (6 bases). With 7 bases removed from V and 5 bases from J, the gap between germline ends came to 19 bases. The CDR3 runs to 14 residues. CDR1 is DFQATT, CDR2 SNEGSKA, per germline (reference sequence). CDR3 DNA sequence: TGCAGTGAGTTAAGCCGGGAGCAAGGAGATACGCAGTATTTT. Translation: CSELSREQGDTQYF.

The CDR3 sequence is CASSFRLAGEVNEQFF. DNA for the CDR3: TGTGCCAGCAGCTTCCGACTAGCGGGAGAGGTGAATGAGCAGTTCTTC. The rearrangement joins TRBV11-3 to TRBJ2-1, with TRBD2 matching 12 bases. Germline V gene lookup returns CDR1 SGHNT and CDR2 YENEEA. CDR3 length: 16 residues. Trimming at V came to 3 bases and at J to 7 bases, leaving 7 bases not matched to a gene.

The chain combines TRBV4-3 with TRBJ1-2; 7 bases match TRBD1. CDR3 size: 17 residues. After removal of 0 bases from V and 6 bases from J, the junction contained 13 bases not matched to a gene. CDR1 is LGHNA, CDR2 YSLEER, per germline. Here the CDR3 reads CASSQDLGTAFLDGYTF. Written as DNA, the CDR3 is TGCGCCAGCAGCCAAGATCTTGGGACAGCCTTCCTCGATGGCTACACCTTC.